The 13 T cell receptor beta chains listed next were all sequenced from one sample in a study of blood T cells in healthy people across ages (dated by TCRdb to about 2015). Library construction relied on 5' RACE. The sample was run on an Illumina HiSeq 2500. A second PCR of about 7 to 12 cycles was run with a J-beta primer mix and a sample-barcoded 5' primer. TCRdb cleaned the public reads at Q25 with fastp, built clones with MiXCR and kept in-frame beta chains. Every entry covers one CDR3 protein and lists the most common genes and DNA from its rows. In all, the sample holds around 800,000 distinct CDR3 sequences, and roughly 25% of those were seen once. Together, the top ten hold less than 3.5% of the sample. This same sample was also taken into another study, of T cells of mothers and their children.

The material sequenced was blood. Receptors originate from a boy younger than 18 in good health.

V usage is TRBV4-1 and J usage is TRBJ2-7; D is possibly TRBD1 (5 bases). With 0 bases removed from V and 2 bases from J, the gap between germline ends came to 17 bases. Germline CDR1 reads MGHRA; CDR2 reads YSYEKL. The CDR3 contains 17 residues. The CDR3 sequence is CASSQDQGDTEAYEQYF. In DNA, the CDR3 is TGCGCCAGCAGCCAAGATCAGGGCGATACCGAGGCCTACGAGCAGTACTTC.

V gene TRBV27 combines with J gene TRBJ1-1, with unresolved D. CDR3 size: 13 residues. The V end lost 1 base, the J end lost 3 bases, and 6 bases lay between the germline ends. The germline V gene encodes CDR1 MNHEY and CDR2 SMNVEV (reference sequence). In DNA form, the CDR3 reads TGTGCCAGCAGTTTATGGATGGACACTGAAGCTTTCTTT. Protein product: CASSLWMDTEAFF.

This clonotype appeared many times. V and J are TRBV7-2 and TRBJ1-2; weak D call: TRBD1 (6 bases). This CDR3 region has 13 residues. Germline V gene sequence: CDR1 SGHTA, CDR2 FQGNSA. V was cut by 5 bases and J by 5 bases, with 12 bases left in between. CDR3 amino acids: CASSQGQIYGYTF. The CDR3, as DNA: TGTGCCAGCAGCCAAGGACAGATTTATGGCTACACCTTC.

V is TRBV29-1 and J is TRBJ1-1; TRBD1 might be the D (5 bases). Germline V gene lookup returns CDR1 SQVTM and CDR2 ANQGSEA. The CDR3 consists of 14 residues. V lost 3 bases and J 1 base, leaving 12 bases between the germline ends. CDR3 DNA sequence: TGCAGCGTTGATGGGGCAAAGAGGAACACTGAAGCTTTCTTT. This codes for CSVDGAKRNTEAFF.

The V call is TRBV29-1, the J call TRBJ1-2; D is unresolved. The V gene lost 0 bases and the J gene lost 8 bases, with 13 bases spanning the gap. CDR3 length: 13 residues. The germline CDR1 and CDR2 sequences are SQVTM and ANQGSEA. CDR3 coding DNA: TGCAGCGTTGAAGATGGGAGAAGCTACGGCTACACCTTC. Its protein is CSVEDGRSYGYTF. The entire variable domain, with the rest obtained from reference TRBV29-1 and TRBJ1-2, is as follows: SAVISQKPSRDICQRGTSLTIQCQVDSQVTMMFWYRQQPGQSLTLIATANQGSEATYESGFVIDKFPISRPNLTFSTLTVSNMSPEDSSIYLCSVEDGRSYGYTFGSGTRLTVV.

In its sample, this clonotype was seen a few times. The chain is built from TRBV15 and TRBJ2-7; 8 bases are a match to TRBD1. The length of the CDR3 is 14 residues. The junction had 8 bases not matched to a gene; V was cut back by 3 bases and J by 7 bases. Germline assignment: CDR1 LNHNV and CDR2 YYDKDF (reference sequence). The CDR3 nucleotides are TGTGCCACCAGCAGCAAGGACAGGGTGGAGGAGCAGTACTTC. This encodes CATSSKDRVEEQYF.

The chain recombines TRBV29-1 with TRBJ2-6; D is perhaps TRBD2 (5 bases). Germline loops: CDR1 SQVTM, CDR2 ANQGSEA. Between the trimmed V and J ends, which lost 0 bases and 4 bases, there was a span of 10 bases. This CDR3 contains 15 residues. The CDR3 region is CSVEDRRWGANVLTF. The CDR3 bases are TGCAGCGTTGAAGATCGGAGGTGGGGGGCCAACGTCCTGACTTTC. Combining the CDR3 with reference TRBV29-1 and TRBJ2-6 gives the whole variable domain SAVISQKPSRDICQRGTSLTIQCQVDSQVTMMFWYRQQPGQSLTLIATANQGSEATYESGFVIDKFPISRPNLTFSTLTVSNMSPEDSSIYLCSVEDRRWGANVLTFGAGSRLTVL.

CDR3 in amino acids: CSANLGTSGGDGADTQYF. The CDR3, as DNA: TGCAGTGCTAACCTTGGGACTAGCGGAGGGGATGGGGCAGATACGCAGTATTTT. The chain has TRBV20-1 and TRBJ2-3, with 11 bases aligning to TRBD2. Losses at the gene ends were 4 bases for V and 4 bases for J; bases not matched to a gene: 16. The CDR3 contains 18 residues. Germline CDR1 is DFQATT and CDR2 is SNEGSKA (reference sequence).

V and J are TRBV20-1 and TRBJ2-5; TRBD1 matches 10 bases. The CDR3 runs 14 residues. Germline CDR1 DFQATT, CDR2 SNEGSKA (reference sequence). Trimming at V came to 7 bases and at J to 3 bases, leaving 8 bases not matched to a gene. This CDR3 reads CSVYSGTGEETQYF. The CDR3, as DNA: TGCAGTGTCTATAGCGGGACAGGGGAAGAGACCCAGTACTTC.

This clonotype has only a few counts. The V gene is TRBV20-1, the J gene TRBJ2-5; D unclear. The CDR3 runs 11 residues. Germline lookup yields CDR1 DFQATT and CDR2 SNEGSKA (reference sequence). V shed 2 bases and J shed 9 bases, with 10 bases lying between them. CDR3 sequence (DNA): TGCAGTGCTAGAATTGTAACGGCCCAGTACTTC. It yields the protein CSARIVTAQYF.

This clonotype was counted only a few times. The CDR3 reads CASSPSDASSYEQYF. CDR3 bases: TGTGCCAGCTCACCAAGCGACGCCAGCTCCTACGAGCAGTACTTC. This chain uses TRBV18 with TRBJ2-7; no reliable D call. V was cut by 2 bases and J by 0 bases, with 11 bases left in between. The CDR3 covers 15 residues. CDR1 is KGHSH, CDR2 LQKENI, per germline.

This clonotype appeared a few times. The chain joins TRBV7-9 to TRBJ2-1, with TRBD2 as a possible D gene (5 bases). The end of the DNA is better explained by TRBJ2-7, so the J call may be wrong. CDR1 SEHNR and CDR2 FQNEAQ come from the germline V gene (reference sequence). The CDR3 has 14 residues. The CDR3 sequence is CASSFVGVAYEQYF. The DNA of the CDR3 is TGTGCCAGCAGCTTTGTCGGGGTGGCCTACGAGCAGTACTTC.

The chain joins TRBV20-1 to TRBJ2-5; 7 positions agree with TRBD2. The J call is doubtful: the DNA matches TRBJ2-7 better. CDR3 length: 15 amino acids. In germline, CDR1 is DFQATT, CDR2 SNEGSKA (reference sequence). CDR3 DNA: TGCAGTGCTAGTCTCACCCTAGCGGCCTCCTACGAGCAGTACTTC. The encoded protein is CSASLTLAASYEQYF.